This is a list of T cell receptor beta chains from one sample in a study of T cells after yellow fever vaccination. TCRdb fed the 5' RACE reads into MiXCR, producing one record per CDR3 protein. The data contain 610,000 or so distinct CDR3 sequences, approximately 13% of them singletons. The source was PBMCs, collected on the day of the yellow fever booster vaccination. The origin of the receptors is a man aged 30-40 years who received the YFV17D yellow fever vaccine. Both conserved end residues are part of each CDR3. D genes are given only for firm matches. Clone size is not always given. Where it is, it says once, few, many or a class for expanded clones.

DNA: TGCGCCAGCAGCTCGGGACAGGGGCCCTTAGGGGAGCTGTTTTTT; CDR3: CASSSGQGPLGELFF; V: TRBV5-1; size: many; D: TRBD1; J: TRBJ2-2
DNA: TGTGCCAGCAGTACGCCGAGGCTAGCGGGGATCTCCTACGAGCAGTACTTC; CDR3: CASSTPRLAGISYEQYF; V: TRBV6-1; size: NA; D: TRBD2; J: TRBJ2-7
DNA: TGTGCCACCAGTGACTCTGGACAGGGGAACACCGGGGAGCTGTTTTTT; CDR3: CATSDSGQGNTGELFF; V: TRBV24-1; size: many; D: TRBD1; J: TRBJ2-2
DNA: TGCAGTGCTAGAGGACTCCAACATACTAGCGGGAGAATAGATACGCAGTATTTT; CDR3: CSARGLQHTSGRIDTQYF; V: TRBV20-1; size: NA; D: TRBD2; J: TRBJ2-3
DNA: TGTGCCAGTAGGAAGCTAGGACAAGAGACCCAGTACTTC; CDR3: CASRKLGQETQYF; V: TRBV19; size: NA; D: NA; J: TRBJ2-5
DNA: TGTGCCAGCAGCGAACCGGGACTCACGAACACTGAAGCTTTCTTT; CDR3: CASSEPGLTNTEAFF; V: TRBV6-1; size: NA; D: NA; J: TRBJ1-1
DNA: TGTGCCAGCAGCTACGGGACTTCCAAAGATGAGCAGTTCTTC; CDR3: CASSYGTSKDEQFF; V: TRBV6-5; size: many; D: NA; J: TRBJ2-1
DNA: TGCGCCAGCAGCTCCACCTACCACAGGGGGAGTCCTTACGAGCAGTACTTC; CDR3: CASSSTYHRGSPYEQYF; V: TRBV5-1; size: NA; D: TRBD1; J: TRBJ2-7
DNA: TGTGCCAGCAGCTTGGGTGTAGGGGATGTCTACGAGCAGTACTTC; CDR3: CASSLGVGDVYEQYF; V: TRBV7-9; size: few; D: NA; J: TRBJ2-7
DNA: TGTGCCAGCTCACCAACAGGGGGAAATTTAGAAGGCTCCTATAATTCACCCCTCCACTTT; CDR3: CASSPTGGNLEGSYNSPLHF; V: TRBV18; size: few; D: TRBD1; J: TRBJ1-6
DNA: TGTGCCAGCAGTTCGAGGACTAGCGGGAGAAACGAGCAGTACTTC; CDR3: CASSSRTSGRNEQYF; V: TRBV6-2/TRBV6-3; size: NA; D: TRBD2; J: TRBJ2-7
DNA: TGTGCCAGCGACACTGGGGGGACCTACAATGAGCAGTACTTC; CDR3: CASDTGGTYNEQYF; V: TRBV9; size: once; D: NA; J: TRBJ2-7
DNA: TGTGCCAGCAGTTCAACCTCCGCGGGTGAGCAGTTCTTC; CDR3: CASSSTSAGEQFF; V: TRBV12-3/TRBV12-4; size: NA; D: NA; J: TRBJ2-1
DNA: TGTGCCAGCAGCTTAAGTGGTCAGTTCGGCGAGCAGTACTTC; CDR3: CASSLSGQFGEQYF; V: TRBV7-9; size: NA; D: NA; J: TRBJ2-7
DNA: TGTGCCAGCAGCCTTCCCGGGACTATAGTGTTCTTC; CDR3: CASSLPGTIVFF; V: TRBV7-3; size: NA; D: TRBD2; J: TRBJ2-1
DNA: TGTGCCAGCAGCTTCTGGACAGCCCGGAGTAGCACCGGGGAGCTGTTTTTT; CDR3: CASSFWTARSSTGELFF; V: TRBV7-6; size: few; D: NA; J: TRBJ2-2
DNA: TGTGCTAGCAGCTTAACTCGGGGAAATGAGCAGTTCTTC; CDR3: CASSLTRGNEQFF; V: TRBV7-7; size: NA; D: NA; J: TRBJ2-1
DNA: TGCGCCAGCAGTATATCGAGCTCCTACGAGCAGTACTTC; CDR3: CASSISSSYEQYF; V: TRBV5-1; size: NA; D: NA; J: TRBJ2-7
DNA: TGTGCCAGCAGCCCGCAATGGGGTTTGTGGATAGGCTACACCTTC; CDR3: CASSPQWGLWIGYTF; V: TRBV7-9; size: NA; D: NA; J: TRBJ1-2
DNA: TGTGCCAGCAGTTTCGTGGCAGATACGCAGTATTTT; CDR3: CASSFVADTQYF; V: TRBV12-3/TRBV12-4; size: NA; D: NA; J: TRBJ2-3
DNA: TGCAGCGTTGGTCGGGTCTCGGAAGATACGCAGTATTTT; CDR3: CSVGRVSEDTQYF; V: TRBV29-1; size: NA; D: NA; J: TRBJ2-3
DNA: TGTGCCACCGAGGCAAAGGGGCGCTCCTACGAGCAGTACTTC; CDR3: CATEAKGRSYEQYF; V: TRBV24-1; size: few; D: NA; J: TRBJ2-7
DNA: TGCGCCAGCAGCTTGGCCAGTACTGGCGGGAGAAGCGCAGATACGCAGTATTTT; CDR3: CASSLASTGGRSADTQYF; V: TRBV5-1; size: many; D: TRBD2; J: TRBJ2-3
DNA: TGTGCCAGCAGTCTAAGCGGGAGTGGAGAGACCCAGTACTTC; CDR3: CASSLSGSGETQYF; V: TRBV5-1; size: many; D: TRBD2; J: TRBJ2-5
DNA: TGTGCCAGCAGTTCAGGGTCGGAAAAACTGTTTTTT; CDR3: CASSSGSEKLFF; V: TRBV12-3/TRBV12-4; size: few; D: NA; J: TRBJ1-4
DNA: TGTGCCAGCAGTCCTTCCCCCCCGGGTTATGAGACCCAGTACTTC; CDR3: CASSPSPPGYETQYF; V: TRBV6-1; size: few; D: NA; J: TRBJ2-5
DNA: TGTGCCAGCAGCTATTTGCTAGAAAAAGGTGAGCAGTTCTTC; CDR3: CASSYLLEKGEQFF; V: TRBV7-2; size: NA; D: NA; J: TRBJ2-1
DNA: TGTGCCAGCAGGCTAGGGGTCGGGCAGGGGAAAGAGACCCAGTACTTC; CDR3: CASRLGVGQGKETQYF; V: TRBV27; size: few; D: NA; J: TRBJ2-5
DNA: TGTGCCAGCAGCTTATTCGGCTCAGGGGGCTACGAGCAGTACTTC; CDR3: CASSLFGSGGYEQYF; V: TRBV7-9; size: few; D: TRBD1; J: TRBJ2-7
DNA: TGTGCCAGCAGTTTAGTGACTACCCCCGGGGAGCTGTTTTTT; CDR3: CASSLVTTPGELFF; V: TRBV12-3/TRBV12-4; size: few; D: NA; J: TRBJ2-2
DNA: TGCGCCAGCAGCTTGGACAACCCGGCGGCCGGGGAGCTGTTTTTT; CDR3: CASSLDNPAAGELFF; V: TRBV5-1; size: few; D: NA; J: TRBJ2-2
DNA: TGTGCCAGCACTCTGGAGGAGGCCCCAGGAGAGCAGTACTTC; CDR3: CASTLEEAPGEQYF; V: TRBV6-1; size: few; D: NA; J: TRBJ2-7
DNA: TGCAGTGCCACCCTCTGGACAGGGGAAGCTTTCTTT; CDR3: CSATLWTGEAFF; V: TRBV20-1; size: few; D: TRBD1; J: TRBJ1-1
DNA: TGTGCCAGCAGATTCGGACTAGCGGAACTCTACGAGCAGTACTTC; CDR3: CASRFGLAELYEQYF; V: TRBV5-5; size: few; D: TRBD2; J: TRBJ2-7
DNA: TGTGCCACCAGCATCCGCCTACAAGAGACCCAGTACTTC; CDR3: CATSIRLQETQYF; V: TRBV15; size: few; D: NA; J: TRBJ2-5
DNA: TGTGCCAGCAGCTTCAAAAAGGGGTATACGCAGTATTTT; CDR3: CASSFKKGYTQYF; V: TRBV11-3; size: NA; D: NA; J: TRBJ2-3
DNA: TGTGCCAGCAGTGAAGCGCTGGGGAATGGCTACACCTTC; CDR3: CASSEALGNGYTF; V: TRBV2; size: few; D: NA; J: TRBJ1-2
DNA: TGCAGCGTTGAGGCAGGTCAAGAGACCCAGTACTTC; CDR3: CSVEAGQETQYF; V: TRBV29-1; size: few; D: NA; J: TRBJ2-5
DNA: TGTGCCTGGAGTGTAAGGGCTCAAGAGACCCAGTACTTC; CDR3: CAWSVRAQETQYF; V: TRBV30; size: once; D: NA; J: TRBJ2-5
DNA: TGTGCCAGCTCACCACCGTCGGCCGCCGACTATGGCTACACCTTC; CDR3: CASSPPSAADYGYTF; V: TRBV18; size: few; D: NA; J: TRBJ1-2
DNA: TGTGCCAGCAGCCCCAGGCTGGGAGTAAATGAGCAGTTCTTC; CDR3: CASSPRLGVNEQFF; V: TRBV7-9; size: NA; D: NA; J: TRBJ2-1
DNA: TGTGCCAGCAGTGCAAGGGGACGGCCGAGTGAAGCTTTCTTT; CDR3: CASSARGRPSEAFF; V: TRBV12-3/TRBV12-4; size: few; D: NA; J: TRBJ1-1
DNA: TGTGCCAGCAGCAAACGACAGGGCACAGATACGCAGTATTTT; CDR3: CASSKRQGTDTQYF; V: TRBV5-6; size: NA; D: NA; J: TRBJ2-3